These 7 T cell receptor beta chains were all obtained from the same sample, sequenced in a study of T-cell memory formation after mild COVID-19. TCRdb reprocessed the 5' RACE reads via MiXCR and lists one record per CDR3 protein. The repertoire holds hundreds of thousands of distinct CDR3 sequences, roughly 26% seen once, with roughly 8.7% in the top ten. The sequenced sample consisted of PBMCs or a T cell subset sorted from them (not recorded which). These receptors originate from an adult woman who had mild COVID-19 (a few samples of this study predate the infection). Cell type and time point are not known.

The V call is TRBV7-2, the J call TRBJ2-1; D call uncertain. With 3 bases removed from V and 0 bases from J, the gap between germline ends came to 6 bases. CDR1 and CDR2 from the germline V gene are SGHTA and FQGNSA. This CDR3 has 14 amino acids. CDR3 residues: CASSFSSSYNEQFF. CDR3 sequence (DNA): TGTGCCAGCAGCTTTAGCAGCTCCTACAATGAGCAGTTCTTC.

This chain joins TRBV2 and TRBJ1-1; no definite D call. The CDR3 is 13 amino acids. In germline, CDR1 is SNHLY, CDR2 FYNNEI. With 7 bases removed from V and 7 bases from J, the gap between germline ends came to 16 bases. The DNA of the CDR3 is TGTGCCAGCAACCATGAAGGGCCGAGTGAAGCTTTCTTT. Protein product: CASNHEGPSEAFF.

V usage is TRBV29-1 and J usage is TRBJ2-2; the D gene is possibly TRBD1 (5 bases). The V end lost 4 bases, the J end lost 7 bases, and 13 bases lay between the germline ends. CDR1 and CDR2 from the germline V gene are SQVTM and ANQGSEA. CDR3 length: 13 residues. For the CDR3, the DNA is TGCAGCGTTGGACAGTTTGAGGACGGGGAGCTGTTTTTT. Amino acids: CSVGQFEDGELFF.

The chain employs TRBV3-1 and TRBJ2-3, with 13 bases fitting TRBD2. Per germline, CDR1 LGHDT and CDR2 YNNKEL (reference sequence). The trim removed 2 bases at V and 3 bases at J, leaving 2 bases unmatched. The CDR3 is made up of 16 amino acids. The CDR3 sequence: CASSQWTSGRTDTQYF. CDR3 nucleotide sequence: TGTGCCAGCAGCCAATGGACTAGCGGGAGAACAGATACGCAGTATTTT.

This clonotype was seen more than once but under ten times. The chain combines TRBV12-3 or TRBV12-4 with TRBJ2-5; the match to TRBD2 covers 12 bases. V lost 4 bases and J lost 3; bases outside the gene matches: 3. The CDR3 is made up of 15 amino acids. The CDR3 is CASSSRTSGKETQYF. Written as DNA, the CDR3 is TGTGCCAGCAGTTCCAGGACTAGCGGGAAAGAGACCCAGTACTTC.

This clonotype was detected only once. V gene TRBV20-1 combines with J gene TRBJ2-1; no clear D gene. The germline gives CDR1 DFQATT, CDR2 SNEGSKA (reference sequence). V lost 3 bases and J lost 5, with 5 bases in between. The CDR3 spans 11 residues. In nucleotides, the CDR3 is TGCAGTGCTAGGTTCCACAATGAGCAGTTCTTC. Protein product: CSARFHNEQFF.

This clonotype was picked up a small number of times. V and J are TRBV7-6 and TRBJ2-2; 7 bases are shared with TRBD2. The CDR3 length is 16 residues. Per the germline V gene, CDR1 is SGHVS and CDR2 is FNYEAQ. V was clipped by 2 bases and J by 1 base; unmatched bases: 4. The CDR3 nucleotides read TGTGCCAGCAGCTTAACGCCGGGAGGGAACACCGGGGAGCTGTTTTTT. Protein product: CASSLTPGGNTGELFF.